These 19 T cell receptor beta chains share one sample of origin, sequenced in a study of T cells after yellow fever vaccination (dated by TCRdb to about 2019). Libraries were built with 5' RACE. TCRdb lists the instrument as Illumina HiSeq 2500. TCRdb reran the public reads through fastp at Q25 and MiXCR, keeping productive beta chains. Every distinct CDR3 protein forms one entry, paired with its most common genes and DNA. The sample data list about 260,000 distinct CDR3 sequences, and 10% to 15% of these were observed just once. The ten largest clones represent 0.4% to 0.55% of the sample. The treatment or condition label corresponds to: live attenuated yellow fever vaccine strain. Sequencing was performed on CD4+ T cells sorted from PBMCs, taken 45 days after the yellow fever booster vaccination. These receptors were collected from a man aged 30 to 39 who received the YFV17D yellow fever vaccine.

This clonotype was seen a few times. This chain connects TRBV18 to TRBJ2-7; TRBD1 matches 11 bases. In germline, CDR1 is KGHSH, CDR2 LQKENI. This CDR3 has 17 amino acids. Losses at the gene ends were 2 bases for V and 0 bases for J; bases not matched to a gene: 6. The CDR3 region has the DNA TGTGCCAGCTCACCAAAGAAGGGACAGGGGGGCTCCTACGAGCAGTACTTC. Amino acid sequence: CASSPKKGQGGSYEQYF. Complete variable domain (other parts from reference TRBV18 and TRBJ2-7): NAGVMQNPRHLVRRRGQEARLRCSPMKGHSHVYWYRQLPEEGLKFMVYLQKENIIDESGMPKERFSAEFPKEGPSILRIQQVVRGDSAAYFCASSPKKGQGGSYEQYFGPGTRLTVT.

This chain connects TRBV7-2 to TRBJ2-6, with D possibly being TRBD2 (6 bases). The CDR3 length is 15 residues. Germline CDR1 reads SGHTA; CDR2 reads FQGNSA. The V end was cut by 5 bases, the J end by 0 bases, with 8 bases between. The CDR3 DNA is TGTGCCAGCAGCCGTAGCGGCTCTGGGGCCAACGTCCTGACTTTC. This codes for CASSRSGSGANVLTF. Full variable domain (rest looked up from reference TRBV7-2 and TRBJ2-6): GAGVSQSPSNKVTEKGKDVELRCDPISGHTALYWYRQSLGQGLEFLIYFQGNSAPDKSGLPSDRFSAERTGGSVSTLTIQRTQQEDSAVYLCASSRSGSGANVLTFGAGSRLTVL.

The chain joins TRBV24-1 to TRBJ2-7, with TRBD2 identical over 12 bases. The CDR3 extends over 16 amino acids. Germline V gene lookup returns CDR1 KGHDR and CDR2 SFDVKD. Losses at the gene ends were 3 bases for V and 4 bases for J; bases not matched to a gene: 6. The CDR3 is CATSDRTSGDGYEQYF. The CDR3 region has the DNA TGTGCCACCAGTGATCGGACTAGCGGGGACGGGTACGAGCAGTACTTC.

The J gene is TRBJ2-2, the V gene TRBV5-4; 14 positions match TRBD2. The V gene end was trimmed by 3 bases and the J gene end by 4 bases; junction bases not matched to a gene: 5. Per the germline V gene, CDR1 is SGHNT and CDR2 is YYREEE (reference sequence). The length of the CDR3 is 17 residues. In nucleotides, the CDR3 is TGTGCCAGCAGCTACCCCGGGACTAGCGGGAGCACCGGGGAGCTGTTTTTT. This translates into CASSYPGTSGSTGELFF.

The chain carries TRBV21-1 and TRBJ2-4; the DNA was not used to check the table's D call, TRBD1. TRBV21-1 is termed a pseudogene. The CDR3 extends over 14 amino acids. CDR3 sequence: CASSPTRGENIQYF. Here the CDR3 DNA reads TGTGCCAGCAGCCCCACGAGGGGCGAAAACATTCAGTACTTC.

This clonotype was seen a handful of times. The rearrangement joins TRBV7-3 to TRBJ2-6; D may be TRBD1 (6 bases). V was clipped by 5 bases and J by 6 bases, with 14 bases between them. This CDR3 spans 15 amino acids. Germline V gives CDR1 SGHTA, CDR2 FQGTGA. The DNA for the CDR3 is TGTGCCAGCAGCCACCACAGGGCCGAGGCCAACGTCCTGACTTTC. The encoded protein is CASSHHRAEANVLTF.

This clonotype has ten or more counts. The chain joins TRBV5-1 to TRBJ2-3; D uncertain. The CDR3 is 13 amino acids. Germline V gene sequence: CDR1 SGHRS, CDR2 YFSETQ. Deletions cut 3 bases from V and 0 bases from J, with 5 bases between. The CDR3 DNA follows: TGCGCCAGCAGCTATTCAAGCACAGATACGCAGTATTTT. Its protein product is CASSYSSTDTQYF.

The chain recombines TRBV12-3 or TRBV12-4 with TRBJ2-7; 7 nucleotides align to TRBD1. V trimming: 2 bases; J trimming: 5 bases; junction bases outside the gene matches: 6. CDR3 size: 14 residues. The chain's CDR3 is CASSLTGEMDEQYF. The CDR3 bases are TGTGCCAGCAGTTTAACAGGGGAGATGGACGAGCAGTACTTC.

This sequence joins TRBV15 and TRBJ2-5; the match to TRBD2 covers 7 bases. This CDR3 contains 14 residues. Trimming removed 4 bases from V and 5 bases from J; junction bases left unmatched: 7. Germline V gives CDR1 LNHNV, CDR2 YYDKDF (reference sequence). The CDR3 bases are TGTGCCACCAGCACGCGACTAGCCCGGGAGACCCAGTACTTC. Its protein product is CATSTRLARETQYF.

The rearrangement links TRBV14 to TRBJ2-3; 9 bases align to TRBD2. Per the germline V gene, CDR1 is SGHDN and CDR2 is FVKESK. The V gene end was trimmed by 1 base and the J gene end by 4 bases; junction bases not matched to a gene: 3. The CDR3 runs 15 residues. The CDR3 protein is CASSQVAGGSDTQYF. CDR3 coding DNA: TGTGCCAGCAGCCAAGTTGCGGGAGGGTCAGATACGCAGTATTTT. Combining the CDR3 with reference TRBV14 and TRBJ2-3 gives the whole variable domain EAGVTQFPSHSVIEKGQTVTLRCDPISGHDNLYWYRRVMGKEIKFLLHFVKESKQDESGMPNNRFLAERTGGTYSTLKVQPAELEDSGVYFCASSQVAGGSDTQYFGPGTRLTVL.

This clonotype has a handful of counts. The chain carries TRBV10-2 and TRBJ1-5, with a weak D call TRBD1 (6 bases). V lost 6 bases and J 0 bases, leaving 21 bases between the germline ends. The CDR3 is 18 residues long. Germline CDR1 reads WSHSY; CDR2 reads SAAADI. CDR3 DNA sequence: TGCGCCAGCAGAAATCGTACGGGGGGGCTCTATAGCAATCAGCCCCAGCATTTT. It yields the protein CASRNRTGGLYSNQPQHF.

The rearrangement joins TRBV20-1 to TRBJ2-1; the match to TRBD2 covers 9 bases. The trim removed 6 bases at V and 3 bases at J, leaving 15 bases unmatched. There are 17 residues in the CDR3. Germline V CDR1 and CDR2: DFQATT, SNEGSKA (reference sequence). CDR3 in DNA: TGCAGTGCCATTCTACGGTCGCGGGAGGGCTTCTACAATGAGCAGTTCTTC. Amino acids: CSAILRSREGFYNEQFF.

The rearrangement uses TRBV6-1 and TRBJ2-7; 7 bases are a match to TRBD1. Germline CDR1 reads MNHNS; CDR2 reads SASEGT. J was trimmed by 3 bases and V by 5 bases; bases with no gene match: 13. CDR3 length: 16 amino acids. CDR3 DNA sequence: TGTGCCAGCAGTCCAGGGGGATCGGACGGTGACTACGAGCAGTACTTC. Amino acid sequence: CASSPGGSDGDYEQYF.

This chain links TRBV20-1 with TRBJ2-3; weak D call: TRBD1 (7 bases). Germline assignment: CDR1 DFQATT and CDR2 SNEGSKA (reference sequence). V was trimmed by 6 bases and J by 2 bases, leaving 15 bases between them. This CDR3 has 14 amino acids. This CDR3 reads CSARRGPATDTQYF. The CDR3 region has the DNA TGCAGTGCCAGGAGGGGGCCCGCCACAGATACGCAGTATTTT.

The chain links TRBV14 to TRBJ2-4; D remains ambiguous. The CDR3 spans 14 residues. V was trimmed by 4 bases and J by 8 bases, leaving 15 bases between them. CDR1 is SGHDN, CDR2 FVKESK, per germline. The CDR3: CASSPHSNIHIQYF. The DNA for the CDR3 is TGTGCCAGCAGCCCCCACTCAAATATCCACATTCAGTACTTC.

In its sample, this clonotype was seen a few times. This sequence joins TRBV5-6 and TRBJ2-7; no clear D. This CDR3 has 14 amino acids. Germline CDR1 and CDR2: SGHDT and YYEEEE. Deletions cut 2 bases from V and 6 bases from J, with 15 bases between. This CDR3 is CASSFPASSTEQYF. CDR3 sequence (DNA): TGTGCCAGCAGCTTCCCTGCATCCTCCACCGAGCAGTACTTC.

This clonotype was seen many times. The rearrangement uses TRBV3-1 and TRBJ1-1; D remains ambiguous. Germline assignment: CDR1 LGHDT and CDR2 YNNKEL (reference sequence). CDR3 length equals 18 residues. V lost 1 base and J lost 0, with 18 bases in between. The DNA of the CDR3 is TGTGCCAGCAGCCAAGGGTATTCACGGAATGCGATGAACACTGAAGCTTTCTTT. It specifies CASSQGYSRNAMNTEAFF. The full variable domain, in which reference TRBV3-1 and TRBJ1-1 provide the parts outside the CDR3, is DTAVSQTPKYLVTQMGNDKSIKCEQNLGHDTMYWYKQDSKKFLKIMFSYNNKELIINETVPNRFSPKSPDKAHLNLHINSLELGDSAVYFCASSQGYSRNAMNTEAFFGQGTRLTVV.

The CDR3 loop is CASSLNINGNTIYF. The CDR3 region has the DNA TGTGCCAGCAGTTTAAACATAAACGGAAACACCATATATTTT. This chain connects TRBV12-3 or TRBV12-4 to TRBJ1-3; D unresolved. V was trimmed by 2 bases and J by 4 bases, leaving 9 bases between them. The CDR3 is made up of 14 amino acids.

This clonotype was recorded a few times. This chain joins TRBV3-1 and TRBJ2-7; no clear D. The germline V gene encodes CDR1 LGHDT and CDR2 YNNKEL (reference sequence). The V and J ends lost 4 bases and 0 bases respectively, with 10 bases between them. This CDR3 is 14 amino acids long. The CDR3 DNA sequence: TGTGCCAGCAGCCCCCACCCGAGCTCCTACGAGCAGTACTTC. Its translation: CASSPHPSSYEQYF.